This entry describes one T cell receptor (beta chain). The antigen remains unidentified. This entry belongs to a study of T cell repertoires in cytomegalovirus infection. Study-level results: There were HLA-C-restricted CMV-specific TCR beta clonotypes dominating the ex vivo response.

From the reads, TCRdb called clonotypes with MiXCR, one entry per CDR3 protein. The sample yields about 890,000 distinct CDR3 sequences, 30% to 40% seen once. V dropped 3 bases and J dropped 6 bases, with 9 bases sitting between them. The CDR3 length is 11 residues. In germline, CDR1 is SQVTM, CDR2 ANQGSEA. The source of this sequence is a human donor in good health (CMV status not recorded). Some clones in this sample may be carry-over from other donors' samples. V is TRBV29-1 and J is TRBJ2-7, with D possibly being TRBD2 (6 bases). The sequencing here drew on cultured CD8+ T cells from PBMCs, taken from culture after CMV antigen stimulation. The CDR3 here is CSVDGGFEQYF. In DNA, the CDR3 is TGCAGCGTTGACGGAGGGTTCGAGCAGTACTTC.